These 19 T cell receptor beta chains share one sample of origin, sequenced in a study of blood T cell repertoires in COVID-19. The protocol was immunoSEQ multiplex PCR, while the TCRdb copy is restricted to in-frame clones and leaves out a portion. The top ten hold 15% to 20% of the sample, which has about 96,000 clones, roughly 83% seen once. Input material: peripheral blood. The receptors stem from a woman aged 60-70 years with acute or convalescent COVID-19.

This clone was observed a few times. The chain has TRBV4-2 and TRBJ2-5; possible D gene TRBD1, 5 bases. V was cut by 2 bases and J by 5 bases, with 18 bases left in between. CDR3 length equals 16 residues. Germline V gene lookup returns CDR1 LGHNA and CDR2 YNFKEQ. CDR3 sequence (DNA): TGTGCCAGCAGCCAAAGGAGACAAGGGGTTGGGGAGACCCAGTACTTC. It encodes CASSQRRQGVGETQYF.

V is TRBV5-6 and J is TRBJ2-5; 8 bases agree with TRBD2. V was pared by 3 bases and J by 5 bases, with 12 bases of the junction left unmatched. CDR3 length: 16 residues. Per germline, CDR1 SGHDT and CDR2 YYEEEE. CDR3 loop: CASSSPGLVFGETQYF. In DNA, the CDR3 is TGTGCCAGCAGCTCCCCGGGACTAGTCTTCGGGGAGACCCAGTACTTC.

V is TRBV4-1 and J is TRBJ1-3, with D uncertain. This CDR3 is built from 13 residues. The V gene lost 0 bases and the J gene lost 4 bases, with 4 bases spanning the gap. Germline loops: CDR1 MGHRA, CDR2 YSYEKL. The CDR3 protein is CASSQDVGNTIYF. The CDR3 nucleotides are TGCGCCAGCAGCCAAGACGTAGGAAACACCATATATTTT.

Written as DNA, the CDR3 is TGCGCCAGCAGCTTGGTTGGAGGGCTTGGAAACACCATATATTTT. Translation: CASSLVGGLGNTIYF. The J gene is TRBJ1-3, the V gene TRBV5-1; D remains ambiguous. Trimming took 0 bases from V and 3 from J, leaving 10 bases between them. The CDR3 sequence is 15 residues long. CDR1 and CDR2 (germline): SGHRS, YFSETQ.

The V gene is TRBV5-6, the J gene TRBJ2-7, with 12 bases identical to TRBD2. V shed 3 bases, J shed 0 bases, and the junction held 4 bases outside the gene matches. CDR1 is SGHDT, CDR2 YYEEEE, per germline. The CDR3 has 16 amino acids. CDR3: CASSSWTSGDSYEQYF. The CDR3 DNA sequence: TGTGCCAGCAGCTCCTGGACTAGCGGGGACTCCTACGAGCAGTACTTC.

The chain carries TRBV6-4 and TRBJ2-3; 7 bases are shared with TRBD2. This CDR3 region has 14 residues. Germline CDR1 is MRHNA and CDR2 is SNTAGT. After removal of 6 bases from V and 0 bases from J, the junction contained 3 bases not matched to a gene. CDR3 DNA sequence: TGTGCCAGCAGACTAGCGCATAGCACAGATACGCAGTATTTT. Protein product: CASRLAHSTDTQYF.

This clone was detected once. The chain uses TRBV28 and TRBJ2-1; 9 bases are a match to TRBD1. The junction had 7 bases not matched to a gene; V was cut back by 3 bases and J by 4 bases. The CDR3 is made up of 16 amino acids. The germline V gene encodes CDR1 MDHEN and CDR2 SYDVKM. The CDR3 sequence: CASSLGQGPPYNEQFF. CDR3 in DNA: TGTGCCAGCAGTTTGGGACAGGGCCCCCCTTACAATGAGCAGTTCTTC.

The chain couples TRBV2 to TRBJ1-5, with D possibly TRBD1 on 5 matching bases. Germline CDR1 reads SNHLY; CDR2 reads FYNNEI. The CDR3 length is 14 residues. The germline V and J ends were trimmed by 7 bases and 0 bases, with 10 bases remaining between them. CDR3 loop: CASTAGNSNQPQHF. The CDR3 DNA follows: TGTGCCAGCACGGCAGGGAATAGCAATCAGCCCCAGCATTTT.

The chain uses TRBV11-3 and TRBJ2-3; 8 bases are shared with TRBD2. The CDR3 is 19 amino acids. In germline, CDR1 is SGHNT, CDR2 YENEEA. The junction had 18 bases not matched to a gene; V was cut back by 7 bases and J by 0 bases. The chain's CDR3 is CASTPFVSGGKTSTDTQYF. The CDR3 DNA sequence: TGTGCCAGCACCCCCTTCGTAAGCGGGGGAAAGACTAGCACAGATACGCAGTATTTT.

The chain has TRBV28 and TRBJ1-6; D not resolved. The V gene lost 3 bases and the J gene lost 0 bases, with 9 bases spanning the gap. This CDR3 is 16 amino acids long. Germline V lookup: CDR1 MDHEN, CDR2 SYDVKM. The CDR3 DNA sequence: TGTGCCAGCAGTTTCAAGAGGGTCTCCTATAATTCACCCCTCCACTTT. Its protein product is CASSFKRVSYNSPLHF.

This clone appeared once. This rearrangement joins TRBV28 to TRBJ2-1, with D possibly TRBD1 on 5 matching bases. This CDR3 is 11 amino acids long. The V gene's germline CDR1 is MDHEN and CDR2 SYDVKM. V was shortened by 8 bases and J by 5 bases, with 7 bases between the two germline ends. For the CDR3, the DNA is TGTGCCAGCCAGGGAAACAATGAGCAGTTCTTC. It translates to CASQGNNEQFF.

J is TRBJ2-7 and V is TRBV5-1; 8 bases align to TRBD1. CDR1 is SGHRS, CDR2 YFSETQ, per germline. V gave up 0 bases and J gave up 7 bases; unmatched junction bases: 9. The CDR3 runs 15 residues. DNA for the CDR3: TGCGCCAGCAGCTTGGACAGGGGGACATCTCAAGAGCAGTACTTC. It encodes CASSLDRGTSQEQYF. The entire variable domain, with the rest obtained from reference TRBV5-1 and TRBJ2-7, is as follows: KAGVTQTPRYLIKTRGQQVTLSCSPISGHRSVSWYQQTPGQGLQFLFEYFSETQRNKGNFPGRFSGRQFSNSRSEMNVSTLELGDSALYLCASSLDRGTSQEQYFGPGTRLTVT.

V is TRBV18 and J is TRBJ1-1, with TRBD1 matching 7 bases. The CDR3 has 14 residues. Germline CDR1 and CDR2: KGHSH and LQKENI. J lost 4 bases, V lost 1 base, and 3 bases had no gene match. The DNA for the CDR3 is TGTGCCAGCTCACCACAGACAGGGCCCACTGAAGCTTTCTTT. It specifies CASSPQTGPTEAFF.

The V gene is TRBV5-6, the J gene TRBJ1-6; perhaps TRBD1 as D (5 bases). V was pared by 3 bases and J by 7 bases, with 11 bases between. This CDR3 is built from 14 residues. Germline CDR1 SGHDT, CDR2 YYEEEE. CDR3 residues: CASSSGHLNSPLHF. The DNA for the CDR3 is TGTGCCAGCAGCTCAGGACACCTGAATTCACCCCTCCACTTT.

This chain uses TRBV3-1 (or the pseudogene TRBV3-2) with TRBJ1-1, with D possibly matching TRBD1 (5 bases). The CDR3 consists of 14 residues. Germline CDR1 and CDR2: LGHDT and YNNKEL (reference sequence). Trimming stripped 1 base from V and 2 bases from J, with 8 bases between. Here the CDR3 DNA reads TGTGCCAGCAGCCAAGTGGACACTAACACTGAAGCTTTCTTT. Protein product: CASSQVDTNTEAFF.

V gene TRBV4-3 combines with J gene TRBJ2-3, with TRBD2 as a possible D gene (7 bases). Per the germline V gene, CDR1 is LGHNA and CDR2 is YSLEER. Between the trimmed V and J ends, which lost 0 bases and 0 bases, there was a span of 16 bases. The CDR3 contains 18 residues. This chain's CDR3 is CASSQEWGGPISTDTQYF. In nucleotides, the CDR3 is TGCGCCAGCAGCCAAGAATGGGGGGGCCCTATTAGCACAGATACGCAGTATTTT.

This chain uses TRBV24-1 with TRBJ2-3, with a tentative D call TRBD1 (6 bases). Germline V gene data show CDR1 as KGHDR and CDR2 as SFDVKD. V was pared by 2 bases and J by 5 bases, with 10 bases between. The CDR3 is 14 residues long. The CDR3: CATSDSTGQDTQYF. CDR3 DNA: TGTGCCACCAGTGATTCTACAGGGCAAGATACGCAGTATTTT.

V gene TRBV7-2 combines with J gene TRBJ2-1, with D hard to call. The CDR3 covers 14 residues. Trimming took 1 base from V and 5 from J, leaving 9 bases between them. Germline V lookup: CDR1 SGHTA, CDR2 FQGNSA. The CDR3 nucleotides are TGTGCCAGCAGCTTAGTCGTCAGAAACAATGAGCAGTTCTTC. Its protein product is CASSLVVRNNEQFF. Full variable domain (remainder filled in from reference TRBV7-2 and TRBJ2-1): GAGVSQSPSNKVTEKGKDVELRCDPISGHTALYWYRQSLGQGLEFLIYFQGNSAPDKSGLPSDRFSAERTGGSVSTLTIQRTQQEDSAVYLCASSLVVRNNEQFFGPGTRLTVL.

V and J are TRBV28 and TRBJ2-5, with 11 positions matching TRBD2. V lost 2 bases to trimming and J lost 1 base; unmatched junction nucleotides: 6. Looked up from germline, CDR1 is MDHEN and CDR2 is SYDVKM. This CDR3 is built from 17 residues. The CDR3 loop is CASSLGRLAGPQETQYF. The DNA for the CDR3 is TGTGCCAGCAGTTTAGGGAGACTAGCGGGGCCCCAAGAGACCCAGTACTTC.